Listed below are T cell receptor beta chains from one sample, sequenced in a study of vaccination and CD4 T cells after COVID-19. The antigens of these receptors remain unknown. MiXCR was run by TCRdb on the PCR reads, yielding one entry per CDR3 protein. The profile shows more than 10,000 distinct CDR3 sequences, approximately 60% of them singletons. The sequenced material came from CD4+ T cells from blood, cultured in vitro. Source of these receptors: a human donor who had recovered from COVID-19. CDR3s include the opening cysteine and the closing phenylalanine or tryptophan. The order of the fields is CDR3 DNA, CDR3 protein, D gene, V gene, clone size, J gene. The D gene is left open where the match is weak. Clone size is shown for a subset of rows, as once, few, many or a class of expanded clone.

CDR3 DNA: TGTGCCAGCAGTTTAGAAGAGGATCAATACTCTGGAAACACCATATATTTT
CDR3 protein: CASSLEEDQYSGNTIYF
D gene: -
V gene: TRBV27
clone size: -
J gene: TRBJ1-3

CDR3 DNA: TGTGCCAGCAGAGGCCATTCAGGGCTCGGGCAAGAGACCCAGTACTTC
CDR3 protein: CASRGHSGLGQETQYF
D gene: -
V gene: TRBV28
clone size: -
J gene: TRBJ2-5

CDR3 DNA: TGCAGTGCTAGAGATCCTCACCAACCGGGACCCCGGAACACTGAAGCTTTCTTT
CDR3 protein: CSARDPHQPGPRNTEAFF
D gene: -
V gene: TRBV20-1
clone size: -
J gene: TRBJ1-1

CDR3 DNA: TGTGCCAGCAGAGGTGGCAGGGAAGTTCCCTACGAGCAGTACTTC
CDR3 protein: CASRGGREVPYEQYF
D gene: -
V gene: TRBV6-1
clone size: once
J gene: TRBJ2-7

CDR3 DNA: TGTGCCTGGAGTGTACAGGGCACAGATACGCAGTATTTT
CDR3 protein: CAWSVQGTDTQYF
D gene: -
V gene: TRBV30
clone size: -
J gene: TRBJ2-3

CDR3 DNA: TGTGCCAGCAGCTTAGCGGTGACTAGCGGACACTCCTACGAGCAGTACTTC
CDR3 protein: CASSLAVTSGHSYEQYF
D gene: TRBD2
V gene: TRBV7-6
clone size: -
J gene: TRBJ2-7

CDR3 DNA: TGTGCCAGCCGCCCCACAACCGGGACAGGGAATAACTACGAGCAGTACTTC
CDR3 protein: CASRPTTGTGNNYEQYF
D gene: TRBD1
V gene: TRBV28
clone size: once
J gene: TRBJ2-7

CDR3 DNA: TGTGCCATAGGGGTACAGGGGACCTCCTACGAGCAGTACTTC
CDR3 protein: CAIGVQGTSYEQYF
D gene: TRBD1
V gene: TRBV10-3
clone size: -
J gene: TRBJ2-7

CDR3 DNA: TGCGCCAGCAGCACAGGGACGGCCCAAGGCTACACCTTC
CDR3 protein: CASSTGTAQGYTF
D gene: -
V gene: TRBV5-1
clone size: -
J gene: TRBJ1-2

CDR3 DNA: TGTGCCAGCAAGTACGGAGCACTCGCCTACGAGCAGTACTTC
CDR3 protein: CASKYGALAYEQYF
D gene: -
V gene: TRBV2
clone size: -
J gene: TRBJ2-7

CDR3 DNA: TGCAGTGTTAGGAGTCAAGCTTCAACGGGTACGCAGTATTTT
CDR3 protein: CSVRSQASTGTQYF
D gene: -
V gene: TRBV20-1
clone size: -
J gene: TRBJ2-3

CDR3 DNA: TGTGCCAGTAGTGACAGGGTAGGTCAGCCCCAGCATTTT
CDR3 protein: CASSDRVGQPQHF
D gene: TRBD1
V gene: TRBV19
clone size: -
J gene: TRBJ1-5

CDR3 DNA: TGTGCCAGCAGACAACTTCAGTGGCAGAAGCACACCGGGGAGCTGTTTTTT
CDR3 protein: CASRQLQWQKHTGELFF
D gene: -
V gene: TRBV27
clone size: -
J gene: TRBJ2-2